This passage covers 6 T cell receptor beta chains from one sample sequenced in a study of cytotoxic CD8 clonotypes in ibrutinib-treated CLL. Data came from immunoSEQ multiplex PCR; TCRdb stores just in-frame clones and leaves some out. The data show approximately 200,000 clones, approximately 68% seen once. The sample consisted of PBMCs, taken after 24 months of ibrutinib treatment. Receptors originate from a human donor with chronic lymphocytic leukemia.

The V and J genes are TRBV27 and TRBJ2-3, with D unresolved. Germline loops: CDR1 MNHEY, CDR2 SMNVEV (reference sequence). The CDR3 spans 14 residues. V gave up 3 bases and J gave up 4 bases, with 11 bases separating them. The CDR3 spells CASSFGVWADTQYF. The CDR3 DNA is TGTGCCAGCAGTTTTGGGGTTTGGGCAGATACGCAGTATTTT.

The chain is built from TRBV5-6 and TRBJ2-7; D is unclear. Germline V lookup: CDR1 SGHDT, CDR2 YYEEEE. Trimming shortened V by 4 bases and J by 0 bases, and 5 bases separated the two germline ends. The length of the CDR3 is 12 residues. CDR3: CASSTYSYEQYF. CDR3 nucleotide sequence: TGTGCCAGCAGCACGTACTCCTACGAGCAGTACTTC.

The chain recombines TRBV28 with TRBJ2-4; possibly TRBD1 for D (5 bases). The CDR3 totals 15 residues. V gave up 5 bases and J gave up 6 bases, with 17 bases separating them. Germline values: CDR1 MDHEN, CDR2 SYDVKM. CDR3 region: CASSPRTFWGNIQYF. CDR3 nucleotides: TGTGCCAGCAGTCCAAGGACATTTTGGGGAAACATTCAGTACTTC.

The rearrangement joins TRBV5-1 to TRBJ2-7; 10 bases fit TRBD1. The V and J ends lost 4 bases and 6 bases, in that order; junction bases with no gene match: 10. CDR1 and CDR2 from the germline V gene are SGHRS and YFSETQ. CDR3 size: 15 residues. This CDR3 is CASSQDRGALGEQYF. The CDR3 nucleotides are TGCGCCAGCAGCCAGGACAGGGGGGCTCTAGGCGAGCAGTACTTC.

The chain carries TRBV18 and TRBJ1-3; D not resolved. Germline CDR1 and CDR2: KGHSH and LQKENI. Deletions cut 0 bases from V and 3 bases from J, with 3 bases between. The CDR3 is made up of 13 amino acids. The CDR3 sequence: CASSPPRGNTIYF. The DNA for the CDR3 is TGTGCCAGCTCACCACCCCGTGGAAACACCATATATTTT.

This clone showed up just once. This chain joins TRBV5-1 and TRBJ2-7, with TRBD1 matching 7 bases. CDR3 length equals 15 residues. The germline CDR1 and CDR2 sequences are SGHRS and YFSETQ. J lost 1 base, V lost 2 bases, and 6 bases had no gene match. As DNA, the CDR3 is TGCGCCAGCAGCTTATATGGGGACAGTTCCTACGAGCAGTACTTC. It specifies CASSLYGDSSYEQYF. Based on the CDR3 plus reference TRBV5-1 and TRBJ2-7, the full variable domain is KAGVTQTPRYLIKTRGQQVTLSCSPISGHRSVSWYQQTPGQGLQFLFEYFSETQRNKGNFPGRFSGRQFSNSRSEMNVSTLELGDSALYLCASSLYGDSSYEQYFGPGTRLTVT.